Each of the 25 T cell receptor beta chains below was sequenced from the same sample in a study of T cells in Graves' hyperthyroidism and ophthalmopathy. Amplification of TCR beta CDR3 regions used RNA as the template. Using the HTBI primer set, a first-round RT-PCR was run on the TCR CDR3. MiXCR, run by TCRdb on the multiplex PCR reads, gives a single entry per CDR3 protein. The table has about 600,000 distinct CDR3 sequences, 15% to 20% seen once. The specimen was blood. The receptors were gathered from a woman aged 40-49 years with Graves' ophthalmopathy.

This chain uses TRBV2 with TRBJ2-6, with 7 bases that match TRBD1. The J segment lost 0 bases and the V segment lost 7 bases, leaving 3 bases of the junction unmatched. CDR3 length: 15 residues. The germline V gene encodes CDR1 SNHLY and CDR2 FYNNEI. DNA of the CDR3: TGTGCCAGCAAACAGGGGATCTCTGGGGCCAACGTCCTGACTTTC. It specifies CASKQGISGANVLTF.

This clonotype was counted many times. The V gene is TRBV20-1, the J gene TRBJ2-1, with D tentatively TRBD2 (5 bases). CDR3 length: 12 residues. The germline V gene has CDR1 DFQATT and CDR2 SNEGSKA (reference sequence). Trimming pared 6 bases from V and 8 bases from J, leaving 14 bases between. The DNA for the CDR3 is TGCAGTGCCTCGAACCGGGGTTATGAGCAGTTCTTC. Its translation is CSASNRGYEQFF.

This clonotype was recorded a few times. The chain joins TRBV5-1 to TRBJ2-2; 10 bases are a match to TRBD2. J lost 6 bases, V lost 4 bases, and 6 bases had no gene match. The CDR3 length is 15 residues. Looked up from germline, CDR1 is SGHRS and CDR2 is YFSETQ. The CDR3 bases are TGCGCCAGCAGCCCTAGCGGGAGAACCCCCGGGGAGCTGTTTTTT. It codes for CASSPSGRTPGELFF.

In regard to this clonotype: Given a much more abundant clone one base away, this may be a read error. The rearrangement links TRBV5-1 to TRBJ2-4; D gene uncertain. Trimming pared 1 base from V and 3 bases from J, leaving 17 bases between. The CDR3 sequence is 17 residues long. Germline CDR1 and CDR2: SGHRS and YFSETQ. The CDR3 region has the DNA TGCGCCAGCAGCTTGACCCCCCAGAATGTTGGCAAAAACATTCAGTACTTC. This gives the protein CASSLTPQNVGKNIQYF.

This clonotype was picked up a small number of times. The chain uses TRBV20-1 and TRBJ1-2; D is perhaps TRBD1 (5 bases). V was cut by 5 bases and J by 0 bases, with 10 bases left in between. The CDR3 has 13 amino acids. CDR1 and CDR2 from the germline V gene are DFQATT and SNEGSKA (reference sequence). CDR3 bases: TGCAGTGCTCCCTCAGGGACTAACTATGGCTACACCTTC. Translated, it gives CSAPSGTNYGYTF.

In this sample, this clonotype turned up many times. The gene calls are TRBV30 and TRBJ2-3, with 11 positions matching TRBD1. Germline CDR1 and CDR2: GTSNPN and SVGIG (reference sequence). The V gene end was trimmed by 5 bases and the J gene end by 4 bases; junction bases not matched to a gene: 2. This CDR3 has 13 amino acids. The CDR3 DNA is TGTGCCTGGGGGACAGGGGGAGCAGATACGCAGTATTTT. Its translation is CAWGTGGADTQYF.

This clonotype was observed many times. The rearrangement links TRBV18 to TRBJ2-7; D uncertain. This CDR3 contains 15 residues. V dropped 5 bases and J dropped 2 bases, with 16 bases sitting between them. CDR1 and CDR2 (germline): KGHSH, LQKENI. CDR3 protein: CASSNSWAPTYEQYF. CDR3 in DNA: TGTGCCAGCTCAAATTCCTGGGCCCCAACCTACGAGCAGTACTTC.

The chain uses TRBV24-1 and TRBJ1-2; 7 bases align to TRBD1. The CDR3 totals 14 residues. J gave up 8 bases and V 9 bases, and 14 bases lay outside the gene matches. CDR1 and CDR2 (germline): KGHDR, SFDVKD. The CDR3 DNA reads TGTGCCACCCGCTCAACAGGGGACTCGGGAGGCTACACCTTC. This encodes CATRSTGDSGGYTF.

There are many counts of this clonotype. The V gene is TRBV10-3, the J gene TRBJ2-7, with D possibly TRBD2 on 5 matching bases. The germline V gene encodes CDR1 ENHRY and CDR2 SYGVKD. Trimming took off 2 bases at V and 0 bases at J, with 17 bases between the two ends. The CDR3 consists of 17 residues. The CDR3: CAISEPGLPNSSYEQYF. CDR3 DNA: TGTGCCATCAGTGAGCCCGGACTGCCTAATAGCTCCTACGAGCAGTACTTC.

This rearrangement joins TRBV6-2 or TRBV6-3 to TRBJ2-4; 15 bases match TRBD2. V gave up 8 bases and J gave up 0 bases; unmatched junction bases: 17. Per germline, CDR1 MNHEY and CDR2 SVGEGT. CDR3 length: 21 amino acids. The CDR3 region is CASSQGAPGLAGGLAKNIQYF. The CDR3 coding sequence is TGTGCCAGCTCTCAGGGTGCCCCGGGACTAGCGGGAGGCCTAGCCAAAAACATTCAGTACTTC.

The chain has TRBV5-5 and TRBJ1-4; D is unresolved. Trimming took off 1 base at V and 3 bases at J, with 10 bases between the two ends. The CDR3 runs 15 residues. The germline gives CDR1 SGHKS, CDR2 YYEKEE (reference sequence). CDR3 bases: TGTGCCAGCAGCTTGATGAGGGTACCTAATGAAAAACTGTTTTTT. It yields the protein CASSLMRVPNEKLFF.

This clonotype was seen only a few times. This chain joins TRBV6-1 and TRBJ2-5, with 7 bases that match TRBD2. CDR3 length: 16 amino acids. In germline, CDR1 is MNHNS, CDR2 SASEGT. J was trimmed by 5 bases and V by 0 bases; bases with no gene match: 9. Here the CDR3 reads CASSEALRGGTETQYF. In DNA form, the CDR3 reads TGTGCCAGCAGTGAAGCGCTTCGGGGAGGGACGGAGACCCAGTACTTC.

The CDR3 loop reads CASTPLVGIQYF. The DNA of the CDR3 is TGTGCCAGCACTCCACTGGTGGGCATTCAGTACTTC. The chain has TRBV2 and TRBJ2-4; D remains unclear. V dropped 7 bases and J dropped 9 bases, with 13 bases sitting between them. The CDR3 consists of 12 residues. The germline V gene has CDR1 SNHLY and CDR2 FYNNEI.

About this clonotype: This could be a read error, since a much larger clone is one nucleotide away. The chain links TRBV20-1 to TRBJ2-2, with 9 bases lining up with TRBD2. CDR3 length equals 15 residues. Per the germline V gene, CDR1 is DFQATT and CDR2 is SNEGSKA (reference sequence). CDR3 amino acids: CSARIAGDDTGEPFF. The DNA for the CDR3 is TGCAGTGCTAGGATAGCGGGGGACGACACCGGGGAGCCGTTTTTT.

This clonotype was observed many times. The CDR3 DNA follows: TGTGCCAGTTCACTCCTTGTTGGGAACGGGGAGCTGTTTTTT. Its translation is CASSLLVGNGELFF. This sequence joins TRBV7-8 and TRBJ2-2; no reliable D call. Between the trimmed V and J ends, which lost 9 bases and 7 bases, there was a span of 18 bases. From germline, CDR1 is SGHVS and CDR2 FQNEAQ. The CDR3 spans 14 residues.

In its sample, this clonotype was seen many times. V gene TRBV12-3 or TRBV12-4 combines with J gene TRBJ2-7, with 7 bases lining up with TRBD1. V gave up 5 bases and J gave up 1 base; unmatched junction bases: 2. This CDR3 has 13 residues. The DNA of the CDR3 is TGTGCCAGCAGTCTGACAGGGTCCTACGAGCAGTACTTC. This translates into CASSLTGSYEQYF.

At least ten counts were recorded for this clonotype. This rearrangement joins TRBV30 to TRBJ2-1; tentatively, D is TRBD2 (6 bases). The CDR3 length is 13 residues. Germline V gene lookup returns CDR1 GTSNPN and CDR2 SVGIG (reference sequence). V was clipped by 4 bases and J by 7 bases, with 14 bases between them. CDR3 nucleotide sequence: TGTGCCTGGAACTCGGGAGAAGGGAATGAGCAGTTCTTC. Protein product: CAWNSGEGNEQFF.

This clonotype was counted between two and nine times. This chain links TRBV12-3 or TRBV12-4 with TRBJ2-2; D remains ambiguous. This CDR3 is 13 amino acids long. V shed 2 bases and J shed 10 bases, with 11 bases lying between them. The CDR3 DNA reads as TGTGCCAGCAGTTTAATTTCGAGAGAGGAGCTGTTTTTT. Protein: CASSLISREELFF.

This clonotype was seen at least ten times. The chain joins TRBV11-3 to TRBJ2-3, with TRBD2 matching over 11 bases. J was trimmed by 6 bases and V by 3 bases; bases with no gene match: 5. CDR1 and CDR2 (germline): SGHNT, YENEEA. The CDR3 spans 15 residues. The CDR3 reads CASSFGTSGRDTQYF. CDR3 nucleotides: TGTGCCAGCAGCTTCGGGACTAGCGGTAGGGATACGCAGTATTTT. The complete variable domain, with remaining parts taken from reference TRBV11-3 and TRBJ2-3, reads EAGVVQSPRYKIIEKKQPVAFWCNPISGHNTLYWYLQNLGQGPELLIRYENEEAVDDSQLPKDRFSAERLKGVDSTLKIQPAELGDSAVYLCASSFGTSGRDTQYFGPGTRLTVL.

The rearrangement links TRBV7-9 to TRBJ2-2, with 7 bases fitting TRBD2. V gave up 5 bases and J gave up 2 bases; unmatched junction bases: 8. The germline CDR1 and CDR2 sequences are SEHNR and FQNEAQ (reference sequence). This CDR3 spans 16 amino acids. CDR3 sequence reads: CASSSGTILNTGELFF. The CDR3 DNA follows: TGTGCCAGCAGCAGCGGGACCATTCTCAACACCGGGGAGCTGTTTTTT.

This clonotype was detected ten times or more. The rearrangement uses TRBV18 and TRBJ1-2; D gene unclear. V was cut by 0 bases and J by 4 bases, with 6 bases left in between. Germline assignment: CDR1 KGHSH and CDR2 LQKENI. The CDR3 runs to 13 residues. The CDR3 spells CASSPPTIYGYTF. The CDR3 DNA follows: TGTGCCAGCTCACCACCGACGATCTATGGCTACACCTTC.

This clonotype was seen a handful of times. The chain couples TRBV29-1 to TRBJ2-7; 8 bases agree with TRBD1. The germline V gene has CDR1 SQVTM and CDR2 ANQGSEA. The CDR3 sequence is 13 residues long. Trimming at V came to 6 bases and at J to 4 bases, leaving 8 bases not matched to a gene. The CDR3 region is CSVARTGQYEQYF. The DNA of the CDR3 is TGCAGCGTAGCCCGGACAGGGCAGTACGAGCAGTACTTC.

The sample holds many counts of this clonotype. This sequence joins TRBV3-1 and TRBJ1-3; D ambiguous. V was shortened by 1 base and J by 1 base, with 5 bases between the two germline ends. The germline V gene encodes CDR1 LGHDT and CDR2 YNNKEL (reference sequence). This CDR3 spans 14 amino acids. The CDR3 sequence: CASSQGGSGNTIYF. CDR3 in DNA: TGTGCCAGCAGCCAAGGCGGATCTGGAAACACCATATATTTT.

This clonotype has at least ten counts. The J gene is TRBJ2-1, the V gene TRBV20-1; perhaps TRBD1 as D (6 bases). This CDR3 has 15 amino acids. V lost 2 bases to trimming and J lost 0 bases, with 11 bases between them. CDR1 DFQATT and CDR2 SNEGSKA come from the germline V gene (reference sequence). The CDR3 DNA reads TGCAGTGCTAGACTGACAGGATACTCCTACAATGAGCAGTTCTTC. It encodes CSARLTGYSYNEQFF.

The chain links TRBV20-1 to TRBJ2-1; 7 bases align to TRBD1. Germline V gene lookup returns CDR1 DFQATT and CDR2 SNEGSKA (reference sequence). V was pared by 5 bases and J by 3 bases, with 10 bases of the junction left unmatched. The CDR3 length is 15 residues. CDR3 DNA sequence: TGCAGTGCTCCACAGGGGAACTATGGCTACAATGAGCAGTTCTTC. Translated: CSAPQGNYGYNEQFF.